Each of the 26 T cell receptor beta chains below was sequenced from the same sample in a study of CD8 T cells in Susac syndrome. RNA was extracted with the RNeasy kit, and a quantity of about 0.45 to 1 ug was reverse transcribed using random hexamers. TCRdb re-called the immunoSEQ multiplex PCR reads with MiXCR, one entry per CDR3 protein. This sample has some 77,000 distinct CDR3 sequences; 93% occur once, and the top ten carry roughly 0.15%. What was sequenced was CD4+ T cells from PBMCs. The receptor source for this set is a human donor with Susac syndrome.

The chain employs TRBV25-1 and TRBJ1-4; D call uncertain. V was pared by 1 base and J by 4 bases, with 10 bases between. The CDR3 sequence is 15 residues long. Germline V gene lookup returns CDR1 MGHDK and CDR2 SYGVNS. DNA for the CDR3: TGTGCCAGCAGTGAATCTGCGGTCCTTAATGAAAAACTGTTTTTT. Encoded protein: CASSESAVLNEKLFF.

V and J are TRBV19 and TRBJ1-2; TRBD1 might be the D (5 bases). This CDR3 has 16 residues. In germline, CDR1 is LNHDA, CDR2 SQIVND (reference sequence). Trimming left V 5 bases short and J 4 bases short, with 20 bases between. In DNA, the CDR3 is TGTGCCAGTAGTCCGGGTGTAAGGGGACCGGTCTATGGCTACACCTTC. Translating it yields CASSPGVRGPVYGYTF.

CDR3 in DNA: TGTGCCAGCAGTACCCCGGGCAGGGGTAGGTCTGGGGCCAACGTCCTGACTTTC. Amino acids: CASSTPGRGRSGANVLTF. This sequence joins TRBV6-1 and TRBJ2-6, with a weak D call TRBD1 (6 bases). CDR1 is MNHNS and CDR2 is SASEGT in the germline V gene. The CDR3 contains 18 residues. The V end was cut by 5 bases, the J end by 1 base, with 18 bases between.

V usage is TRBV5-1 and J usage is TRBJ1-2; D not resolved. Germline V gene data show CDR1 as SGHRS and CDR2 as YFSETQ. The CDR3 is 15 residues long. The V end was cut by 0 bases, the J end by 0 bases, with 9 bases between. The CDR3 DNA sequence: TGCGCCAGCAGCTTGGCCGGTCTTACTAACTATGGCTACACCTTC. Translation: CASSLAGLTNYGYTF. The full variable domain, in which reference TRBV5-1 and TRBJ1-2 provide the parts outside the CDR3, is KAGVTQTPRYLIKTRGQQVTLSCSPISGHRSVSWYQQTPGQGLQFLFEYFSETQRNKGNFPGRFSGRQFSNSRSEMNVSTLELGDSALYLCASSLAGLTNYGYTFGSGTRLTVV.

The V and J genes are TRBV18 and TRBJ2-3; D not resolved. There are 14 residues in the CDR3. V was cut by 0 bases and J by 3 bases, with 7 bases left in between. Germline CDR1 reads KGHSH; CDR2 reads LQKENI. The CDR3 sequence is CASSPPTRTDTQYF. For the CDR3, the DNA is TGTGCCAGCTCACCACCGACCAGGACAGATACGCAGTATTTT.

Points on this clonotype: It is unclear where the CDR3 begins or ends on the DNA, so no DNA is shown, and the CDR3 is as TCRdb lists it. The chain is built from TRBV19 and TRBJ2-4. The germline gives CDR1 LNHDA, CDR2 SQIVND (reference sequence). The CDR3 adds up to 15 amino acids, both ends counted. The CDR3: CASSSGRIAKNIQYF.

This clonotype has just a few counts. The chain links TRBV29-1 to TRBJ1-2; D not certain. V lost 5 bases and J lost 4, with 8 bases in between. This CDR3 spans 11 amino acids. The germline V gene encodes CDR1 SQVTM and CDR2 ANQGSEA. CDR3 DNA sequence: TGCAGCGTTCCCCGGCCCTATGGCTACACCTTC. This encodes CSVPRPYGYTF.

The CDR3 protein is CASSFWDRRYTF. DNA of the CDR3: TGTGCCAGCAGTTTCTGGGACAGGCGCTACACCTTC. The genes are TRBV28 and TRBJ1-2, with 8 bases fitting TRBD1. The CDR3 covers 12 residues. Germline loops: CDR1 MDHEN, CDR2 SYDVKM. The ends lost 3 bases at V and 9 bases at J; junction bases unmatched: 3.

V is TRBV20-1 and J is TRBJ1-5; D is perhaps TRBD1 (5 bases). Germline V gives CDR1 DFQATT, CDR2 SNEGSKA (reference sequence). CDR3 length: 14 residues. V was pared by 0 bases and J by 10 bases, with 16 bases between. The CDR3 DNA is TGCAGTGCTAGAGATGGGTCAGGGTCTTACCCCCAGCATTTT. Translated: CSARDGSGSYPQHF.

The chain joins TRBV7-9 to TRBJ1-1; a weak D match, TRBD1 (5 bases). V was cut by 6 bases and J by 1 base, with 18 bases left in between. This CDR3 comprises 16 residues. CDR1 is SEHNR and CDR2 is FQNEAQ in the germline V gene (reference sequence). This chain's CDR3 is CASRWFGQTSNTEAFF. CDR3 sequence (DNA): TGTGCCAGCAGGTGGTTCGGACAAACCTCGAACACTGAAGCTTTCTTT. Full variable domain (outside the CDR3, taken from reference TRBV7-9 and TRBJ1-1): DTGVSQNPRHKITKRGQNVTFRCDPISEHNRLYWYRQTLGQGPEFLTYFQNEAQLEKSRLLSDRFSAERPKGSFSTLEIQRTEQGDSAMYLCASRWFGQTSNTEAFFGQGTRLTVV.

The V and J genes are TRBV12-3 or TRBV12-4 and TRBJ2-3; 9 bases are a match to TRBD1. Losses at the gene ends were 3 bases for V and 0 bases for J; bases not matched to a gene: 10. CDR3 length: 18 amino acids. DNA of the CDR3: TGTGCCAGCAGTTTCCCCGGGACAGGGTTTAGGAGCACAGATACGCAGTATTTT. It is translated as CASSFPGTGFRSTDTQYF.

This clonotype was recorded once. CDR3 DNA sequence: TGTGCCAGAAAGGCTGGGACACCGTACGAGCAGTACTTC. The encoded protein is CARKAGTPYEQYF. The chain links TRBV21-1 to TRBJ2-7; the table's D gene call, TRBD1, was not cross checked with the DNA. TRBV21-1 is flagged as a pseudogene. This CDR3 has 13 amino acids.

The CDR3 DNA is TGTGCTAGTGGCCGGGACAGCATCACAGATACGCAGTATTTT. It translates to CASGRDSITDTQYF. The chain uses TRBV12-5 and TRBJ2-3, with 7 bases identical to TRBD1. The length of the CDR3 is 14 residues. V shed 6 bases and J 2 bases; nucleotides not matched to a gene: 5. The germline gives CDR1 LGHNT, CDR2 FRNRAP.

This sequence joins TRBV5-6 and TRBJ2-7; no definite D call. Germline assignment: CDR1 SGHDT and CDR2 YYEEEE. CDR3 length equals 14 residues. V lost 0 bases to trimming and J lost 3 bases, with 10 bases between them. In DNA form, the CDR3 reads TGTGCCAGCAGCTTGGGGCACGAGCACTACGAGCAGTACTTC. Protein: CASSLGHEHYEQYF.

The chain is built from TRBV7-3 and TRBJ2-1, with TRBD2 identical over 12 bases. V trimming: 10 bases; J trimming: 9 bases; junction bases outside the gene matches: 7. CDR3 size: 13 residues. Germline-derived CDR1 and CDR2 are SGHTA and FQGTGA. CDR3 bases: TGTGCCACCGCGGGACTAGCGGGTGGTGAGCAGTTCTTC. Amino acids: CATAGLAGGEQFF. Full variable domain (rest looked up from reference TRBV7-3 and TRBJ2-1): GAGVSQTPSNKVTEKGKYVELRCDPISGHTALYWYRQSLGQGPEFLIYFQGTGAADDSGLPNDRFFAVRPEGSVSTLKIQRTERGDSAVYLCATAGLAGGEQFFGPGTRLTVL.

The chain recombines TRBV7-2 with TRBJ1-2; no clear D gene. Germline V gene sequence: CDR1 SGHTA, CDR2 FQGNSA. The V end lost 0 bases, the J end lost 0 bases, and 8 bases lay between the germline ends. The CDR3 covers 15 residues. CDR3 nucleotides: TGTGCCAGCAGCTTAGCAGGGCCTTCTAACTATGGCTACACCTTC. It codes for CASSLAGPSNYGYTF.

V and J are TRBV29-1 and TRBJ2-3, with D maybe TRBD1 (5 bases). CDR3 size: 14 residues. The V end was cut by 4 bases, the J end by 1 base, with 12 bases between. Germline CDR1 is SQVTM and CDR2 is ANQGSEA. The CDR3 sequence: CSVGQGTGTDTQYF. CDR3 sequence (DNA): TGCAGCGTTGGCCAGGGAACCGGCACAGATACGCAGTATTTT.

This chain joins TRBV20-1 and TRBJ1-6; possible D gene TRBD1, 5 bases. CDR1 is DFQATT, CDR2 SNEGSKA, per germline (reference sequence). The CDR3 is 13 amino acids. Trimming pared 3 bases from V and 7 bases from J, leaving 10 bases between. The CDR3 sequence: CSASGQSNSPLHF. Here the CDR3 DNA reads TGCAGTGCTAGTGGACAATCAAATTCACCCCTCCACTTT.

As DNA, the CDR3 is TGCGCCAGCAGCCCGACAGGGCTCGGCAATCAGCCCCAGCATTTT. It specifies CASSPTGLGNQPQHF. V gene TRBV5-1 combines with J gene TRBJ1-5; 7 bases align to TRBD1. The V and J ends lost 4 bases and 2 bases, in that order; junction bases with no gene match: 6. CDR3 length: 15 amino acids. Germline CDR1 SGHRS, CDR2 YFSETQ.

The genes are TRBV6-1 and TRBJ1-3, with 8 bases that match TRBD1. CDR1 is MNHNS and CDR2 is SASEGT in the germline V gene. V was pared by 6 bases and J by 2 bases, with 12 bases of the junction left unmatched. This CDR3 has 17 residues. The CDR3 DNA reads as TGTGCCAGCAGAGTCCGACAGGGGTGGTCGGCTGGAAACACCATATATTTT. Its translation is CASRVRQGWSAGNTIYF.

This rearrangement joins TRBV5-1 to TRBJ2-7; D not resolved. The CDR3 consists of 16 residues. The germline V gene encodes CDR1 SGHRS and CDR2 YFSETQ. With 3 bases removed from V and 0 bases from J, the gap between germline ends came to 16 bases. CDR3 region: CASSSSNEDHSYEQYF. In DNA, the CDR3 is TGCGCCAGCAGCTCATCCAATGAAGACCACTCCTACGAGCAGTACTTC.

This clonotype was detected only once. J is TRBJ2-7 and V is TRBV18, with TRBD1 identical over 8 bases. V lost 3 bases and J lost 5; bases outside the gene matches: 9. Germline lookup yields CDR1 KGHSH and CDR2 LQKENI. The CDR3 contains 15 residues. DNA for the CDR3: TGTGCCAGCTCACCTGGGGGGACAGGATGGGACGAGCAGTACTTC. It is translated as CASSPGGTGWDEQYF.

The genes are TRBV7-9 and TRBJ2-7; tentative D call: TRBD1 (6 bases). Germline V gene lookup returns CDR1 SEHNR and CDR2 FQNEAQ (reference sequence). Deletions cut 4 bases from V and 2 bases from J, with 15 bases between. The CDR3 is made up of 15 amino acids. CDR3 in amino acids: CASSSPDRLAYEQYF. CDR3 sequence (DNA): TGTGCCAGCAGCTCCCCTGACAGGCTAGCCTACGAGCAGTACTTC.

The chain combines TRBV5-1 with TRBJ2-7; D is possibly TRBD2 (5 bases). The CDR3 extends over 15 amino acids. CDR1 is SGHRS and CDR2 is YFSETQ in the germline V gene. The V gene lost 7 bases and the J gene lost 0 bases, with 17 bases spanning the gap. The CDR3 DNA reads as TGCGCCAGCCAATTCCGTACCGGACTCTCCTACGAGCAGTACTTC. It is translated as CASQFRTGLSYEQYF.

The rearrangement joins TRBV6-5 to TRBJ2-1, with 8 bases identical to TRBD1. Germline V gene sequence: CDR1 MNHEY, CDR2 SVGAGI. The CDR3 extends over 14 amino acids. After removal of 5 bases from V and 9 bases from J, the junction contained 9 bases not matched to a gene. The CDR3 region has the DNA TGTGCCAGCAGTGAGGACAGGGAAGGGCTTGAGCAGTTCTTC. Translation gives CASSEDREGLEQFF.

The chain has TRBV20-1 and TRBJ2-3, with TRBD2 matching 9 bases. Germline CDR1 reads DFQATT; CDR2 reads SNEGSKA (reference sequence). This CDR3 is 16 amino acids long. The V gene end was trimmed by 5 bases and the J gene end by 4 bases; junction bases not matched to a gene: 13. This chain's CDR3 is CSAELGGLAIPDTQYF. The DNA for the CDR3 is TGCAGTGCTGAACTTGGCGGACTAGCGATCCCAGATACGCAGTATTTT.